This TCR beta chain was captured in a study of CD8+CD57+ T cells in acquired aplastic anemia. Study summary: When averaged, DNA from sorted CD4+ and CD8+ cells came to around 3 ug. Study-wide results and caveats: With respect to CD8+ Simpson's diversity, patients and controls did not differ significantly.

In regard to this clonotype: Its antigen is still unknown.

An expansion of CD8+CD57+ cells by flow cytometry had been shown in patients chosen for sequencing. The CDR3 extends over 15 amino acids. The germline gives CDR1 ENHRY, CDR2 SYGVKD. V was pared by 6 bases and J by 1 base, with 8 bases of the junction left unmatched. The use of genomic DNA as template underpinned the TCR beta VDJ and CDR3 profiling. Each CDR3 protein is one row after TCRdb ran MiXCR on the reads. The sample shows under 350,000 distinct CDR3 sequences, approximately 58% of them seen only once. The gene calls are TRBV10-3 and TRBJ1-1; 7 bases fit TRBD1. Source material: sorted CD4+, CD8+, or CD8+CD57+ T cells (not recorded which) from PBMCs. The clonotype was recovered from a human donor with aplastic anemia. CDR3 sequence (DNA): TGTGCCATCAGCCGCTCGGGACAGCCGAACACTGAAGCTTTCTTT. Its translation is CAISRSGQPNTEAFF.